This TCR beta chain is drawn from a study of shared clonotypes between healthy human individuals. Background on the study: Donors had three CD4 naive, three CD4 memory, two CD8 naive and one CD8 memory plate apiece.

Germline V CDR1 and CDR2: MGHRA, YSYEKL. Trimming removed 1 base from V and 6 bases from J; junction bases left unmatched: 14. The CDR3 spans 17 residues. Repertoires were generated with immunoSEQ multiplex PCR, while TCRdb's copy carries only in-frame clones and drops some. The data contain over 1.4 million clones, 96% of them singletons. The chain has TRBV4-1 and TRBJ2-7; 8 nucleotides match TRBD2. The sequenced material came from naive CD4+ T cells sorted from blood. Noted subset: CD45RA+ positively selected. The clonotype originates from a man younger than 45 in good health. CDR3 region: CASSQAQREIGLGEQYF. The CDR3 coding sequence is TGCGCCAGCAGCCAAGCTCAGCGGGAGATAGGATTGGGCGAGCAGTACTTC.